A single sample gave rise to the 14 T cell receptor beta chains below, sequenced in a study of OX40 agonist ivuxolimab in advanced cancers. Some clones are missing from TCRdb's copy, which holds only in-frame ones; the method was immunoSEQ multiplex PCR. Altogether about 64,000 clones are present, approximately 80% being singletons, with the ten largest covering about 2.3%. The specimen comprised CD4+ or CD8+ T cells sorted from blood, sampled in a trial of the OX40 agonist ivuxolimab. The receptors shown here come from an adult with an advanced solid tumor such as melanoma, head and neck, liver or kidney cancer.

The chain is built from TRBV30 and TRBJ1-1; maybe TRBD1 (6 bases). The CDR3 length is 13 residues. Germline loops: CDR1 GTSNPN, CDR2 SVGIG (reference sequence). The V gene lost 4 bases and the J gene lost 0 bases, with 9 bases spanning the gap. The CDR3 nucleotides are TGTGCCTGGACCCGGGGGCTGAACACTGAAGCTTTCTTT. It encodes CAWTRGLNTEAFF.

This chain connects TRBV6-5 to TRBJ1-1; 9 bases map to TRBD1. CDR3 length: 14 amino acids. The germline V gene encodes CDR1 MNHEY and CDR2 SVGAGI. V lost 7 bases and J lost 3; bases outside the gene matches: 6. DNA of the CDR3: TGTGCCAGCAAAAGGGACAGGGAGTACACTGAAGCTTTCTTT. This gives the protein CASKRDREYTEAFF.

In this sample, this clone turned up once. The chain carries TRBV5-4 and TRBJ2-2; D might be TRBD2 (6 bases). The germline V and J ends were trimmed by 4 bases and 1 base, with 8 bases remaining between them. This CDR3 is built from 14 residues. Germline assignment: CDR1 SGHNT and CDR2 YYREEE (reference sequence). Written as DNA, the CDR3 is TGTGCCAGCAGCAAGGAGGGGAACACCGGGGAGCTGTTTTTT. This sequence encodes CASSKEGNTGELFF. The whole variable domain, filled in from reference TRBV5-4 and TRBJ2-2, reads ETGVTQSPTHLIKTRGQQVTLRCSSQSGHNTVSWYQQALGQGPQFIFQYYREEENGRGNFPPRFSGLQFPNYSSELNVNALELDDSALYLCASSKEGNTGELFFGEGSRLTVL.

The chain carries TRBV27 and TRBJ2-7, with unresolved D. This CDR3 comprises 14 residues. Germline CDR1 MNHEY, CDR2 SMNVEV (reference sequence). V lost 3 bases and J lost 2, with 11 bases in between. The CDR3 sequence: CASSLFLGPYEQYF. CDR3 bases: TGTGCCAGCAGTTTGTTCTTAGGCCCCTACGAGCAGTACTTC.

The chain carries TRBV5-1 and TRBJ2-7; tentative D call: TRBD1 (5 bases). CDR1 and CDR2 from the germline V gene are SGHRS and YFSETQ. V was clipped by 1 base and J by 11 bases, with 19 bases between them. This CDR3 region has 14 residues. CDR3 bases: TGCGCCAGCAGCTTGAGTGGTCAGGGAAGCCACAAGTACTTC. It encodes CASSLSGQGSHKYF.

The chain is built from TRBV6-5 and TRBJ1-5; D not certain. CDR3 length: 13 amino acids. Germline CDR1 reads MNHEY; CDR2 reads SVGAGI. The ends were cut back, 4 bases at V and 4 bases at J, with 8 bases in the middle. The CDR3 region is CASSLARNQPQHF. The CDR3 region has the DNA TGTGCCAGCAGTTTAGCCAGAAATCAGCCCCAGCATTTT.

This clone came up once. The rearrangement uses TRBV19 and TRBJ2-1; 8 positions match TRBD2. CDR1 and CDR2 (germline): LNHDA, SQIVND (reference sequence). After removal of 10 bases from V and 9 bases from J, the junction contained 17 bases not matched to a gene. This CDR3 spans 15 amino acids. CDR3 DNA sequence: TGTGCCACTACGACGGCGGGAGGTGAAAGGGGTGAGCAGTTCTTC. Translation: CATTTAGGERGEQFF.

The chain recombines TRBV5-5 with TRBJ2-7; TRBD1 matches 9 bases. The junction had 3 bases not matched to a gene; V was cut back by 4 bases and J by 1 base. Germline values: CDR1 SGHKS, CDR2 YYEKEE (reference sequence). The CDR3 sequence is 14 residues long. CDR3 protein: CASSPGQGSYEQYF. CDR3 DNA sequence: TGTGCCAGCAGCCCGGGACAGGGTTCCTACGAGCAGTACTTC.

The gene calls are TRBV10-3 and TRBJ2-7; D is possibly TRBD2 (6 bases). Trimming removed 7 bases from V and 5 bases from J, with 18 bases in between. The CDR3 contains 14 residues. From germline, CDR1 is ENHRY and CDR2 SYGVKD. As DNA, the CDR3 is TGTGCCATCAACTCCGGGACTCGCCCCCACGAGCAGTACTTC. Its translation is CAINSGTRPHEQYF.

This clone appeared a few times. This chain uses TRBV30 with TRBJ1-4; TRBD1 matches at 7 bases. J was trimmed by 8 bases and V by 2 bases; bases with no gene match: 11. CDR1 is GTSNPN and CDR2 is SVGIG in the germline V gene (reference sequence). This CDR3 is 15 amino acids long. In DNA, the CDR3 is TGTGCCTGGAGTCCAAGGGGGCCGATCGGGGAAAAACTGTTTTTT. Its translation is CAWSPRGPIGEKLFF.

This chain joins TRBV7-2 and TRBJ2-1; D remains ambiguous. V lost 1 base and J lost 4, with 11 bases in between. CDR1 is SGHTA and CDR2 is FQGNSA in the germline V gene. CDR3 length: 15 residues. This CDR3 is CASSLDPQAYNEQFF. CDR3 coding DNA: TGTGCCAGCAGCTTAGACCCTCAGGCGTACAATGAGCAGTTCTTC.

The chain uses TRBV7-2 and TRBJ2-3; the match to TRBD2 covers 14 bases. Per the germline V gene, CDR1 is SGHTA and CDR2 is FQGNSA. This CDR3 is 16 amino acids long. V dropped 5 bases and J dropped 5; count of bases not matched to a gene: 6. CDR3 coding DNA: TGTGCCAGCAGCCCGCGACTAGCGGGGGGGGGAGATACGCAGTATTTT. Translation gives CASSPRLAGGGDTQYF.

The rearrangement links TRBV7-2 to TRBJ2-1; tentatively, D is TRBD2 (6 bases). CDR3 length: 13 amino acids. V shed 5 bases and J shed 7 bases, with 12 bases lying between them. Germline lookup yields CDR1 SGHTA and CDR2 FQGNSA. The CDR3, as DNA: TGTGCCAGCAGCGGAGGGGCCGGAAATGAGCAGTTCTTC. Protein product: CASSGGAGNEQFF.

J is TRBJ2-5 and V is TRBV30, with 8 bases identical to TRBD1. The J segment lost 6 bases and the V segment lost 0 bases, leaving 9 bases of the junction unmatched. Germline CDR1 reads GTSNPN; CDR2 reads SVGIG (reference sequence). This CDR3 region has 15 residues. The CDR3 region is CAWSVWTGSKQTQYF. The DNA of the CDR3 is TGTGCCTGGAGTGTATGGACAGGGTCAAAACAGACCCAGTACTTC.